This TCR beta chain was identified during a study of lymphopenia after photon versus proton radiotherapy. Broader study findings: After lymphocyte nadir, photon-treated repertoires showed oligoclonal expansion, especially CD8+ Temra. Only patients who died were analyzed for survival; proton advantage is unproven. Proton therapy kept repertoires fairly stable, unlike photons, which gained effector/memory cells.

As regards this clone: No antigen is known for it.

The length of the CDR3 is 17 residues. Data came from immunoSEQ multiplex PCR; TCRdb stores just in-frame clones and leaves some out. The sample holds approximately 58,000 clones; around four fifths are singletons and the top ten take 29%. The V and J genes are TRBV1 and TRBJ1-2; the table's D call, TRBD1, has no DNA check behind it. TRBV1 is a known pseudogene. The sequencing here drew on peripheral blood, taken from a patient treated with photon-based radiotherapy. This clonotype was obtained from a man over 45 with gastric cancer. The CDR3 reads CTSSQVQGARAFYGYTF. The CDR3 DNA sequence: TGCACCAGCAGCCAAGTCCAGGGGGCGAGGGCCTTCTATGGCTACACCTTC.